This T cell receptor beta chain was sequenced for a study of T cells in Graves' hyperthyroidism and ophthalmopathy. Across the whole study: The authors collected peripheral blood at initial diagnosis, before any treatment.

What was amplified from RNA transcripts were TCR beta CDR3 regions. The TCR CDR3 was amplified in a first-round RT-PCR using the HTBI primer set. TCRdb called the multiplex PCR reads again in MiXCR, with one record for every CDR3 protein. The sample contains roughly 500,000 distinct CDR3 sequences, about 20% of which appear only once. The CDR3 runs 15 residues. Losses at the gene ends were 0 bases for V and 3 bases for J; bases not matched to a gene: 2. Germline V CDR1 and CDR2: PRHDT, FYEKMQ (reference sequence). V is TRBV13 and J is TRBJ1-2; 9 positions agree with TRBD1. This clonotype was obtained from a woman aged 70 to 79 with Graves' ophthalmopathy. The sequencing sample was made of blood. The CDR3 nucleotides read TGTGCCAGCAGCTTAGGACAGGGGGCGTACTATGGCTACACCTTC. This codes for CASSLGQGAYYGYTF.